This TCR beta chain originates from a study of shared clonotypes between healthy human individuals. Study outcomes and limitations: A small donor pool kept down the genetic and exposure-history diversity that was represented. Generation of non-shared clonotypes was less probable than generation of clonotypes shared by all four donors.

Worth noting for this clone: Its antigen is currently unknown.

The CDR3 length is 19 residues. V dropped 2 bases and J dropped 0 bases, with 22 bases sitting between them. Germline values: CDR1 SGHRS, CDR2 YFSETQ. Profiled with immunoSEQ multiplex PCR; TCRdb holds only in-frame clones, not every one. The sample consists of more than 850,000 clones, approximately 80% of them appearing once. J is TRBJ2-3 and V is TRBV5-1; D perhaps matches TRBD1 (5 bases). The TCR originated in a man aged 18 to 29 in good health. Some clones in this sample may be carry-over from other donors' samples. The specimen sequenced was memory CD4+ T cells from PBMCs. Specified subset: CD45RA-negative fraction. The CDR3 DNA is TGCGCCAGCAGCTTCTTCCCCGCCGGACAACCCCCTAGCACAGATACGCAGTATTTT. The encoded protein is CASSFFPAGQPPSTDTQYF.